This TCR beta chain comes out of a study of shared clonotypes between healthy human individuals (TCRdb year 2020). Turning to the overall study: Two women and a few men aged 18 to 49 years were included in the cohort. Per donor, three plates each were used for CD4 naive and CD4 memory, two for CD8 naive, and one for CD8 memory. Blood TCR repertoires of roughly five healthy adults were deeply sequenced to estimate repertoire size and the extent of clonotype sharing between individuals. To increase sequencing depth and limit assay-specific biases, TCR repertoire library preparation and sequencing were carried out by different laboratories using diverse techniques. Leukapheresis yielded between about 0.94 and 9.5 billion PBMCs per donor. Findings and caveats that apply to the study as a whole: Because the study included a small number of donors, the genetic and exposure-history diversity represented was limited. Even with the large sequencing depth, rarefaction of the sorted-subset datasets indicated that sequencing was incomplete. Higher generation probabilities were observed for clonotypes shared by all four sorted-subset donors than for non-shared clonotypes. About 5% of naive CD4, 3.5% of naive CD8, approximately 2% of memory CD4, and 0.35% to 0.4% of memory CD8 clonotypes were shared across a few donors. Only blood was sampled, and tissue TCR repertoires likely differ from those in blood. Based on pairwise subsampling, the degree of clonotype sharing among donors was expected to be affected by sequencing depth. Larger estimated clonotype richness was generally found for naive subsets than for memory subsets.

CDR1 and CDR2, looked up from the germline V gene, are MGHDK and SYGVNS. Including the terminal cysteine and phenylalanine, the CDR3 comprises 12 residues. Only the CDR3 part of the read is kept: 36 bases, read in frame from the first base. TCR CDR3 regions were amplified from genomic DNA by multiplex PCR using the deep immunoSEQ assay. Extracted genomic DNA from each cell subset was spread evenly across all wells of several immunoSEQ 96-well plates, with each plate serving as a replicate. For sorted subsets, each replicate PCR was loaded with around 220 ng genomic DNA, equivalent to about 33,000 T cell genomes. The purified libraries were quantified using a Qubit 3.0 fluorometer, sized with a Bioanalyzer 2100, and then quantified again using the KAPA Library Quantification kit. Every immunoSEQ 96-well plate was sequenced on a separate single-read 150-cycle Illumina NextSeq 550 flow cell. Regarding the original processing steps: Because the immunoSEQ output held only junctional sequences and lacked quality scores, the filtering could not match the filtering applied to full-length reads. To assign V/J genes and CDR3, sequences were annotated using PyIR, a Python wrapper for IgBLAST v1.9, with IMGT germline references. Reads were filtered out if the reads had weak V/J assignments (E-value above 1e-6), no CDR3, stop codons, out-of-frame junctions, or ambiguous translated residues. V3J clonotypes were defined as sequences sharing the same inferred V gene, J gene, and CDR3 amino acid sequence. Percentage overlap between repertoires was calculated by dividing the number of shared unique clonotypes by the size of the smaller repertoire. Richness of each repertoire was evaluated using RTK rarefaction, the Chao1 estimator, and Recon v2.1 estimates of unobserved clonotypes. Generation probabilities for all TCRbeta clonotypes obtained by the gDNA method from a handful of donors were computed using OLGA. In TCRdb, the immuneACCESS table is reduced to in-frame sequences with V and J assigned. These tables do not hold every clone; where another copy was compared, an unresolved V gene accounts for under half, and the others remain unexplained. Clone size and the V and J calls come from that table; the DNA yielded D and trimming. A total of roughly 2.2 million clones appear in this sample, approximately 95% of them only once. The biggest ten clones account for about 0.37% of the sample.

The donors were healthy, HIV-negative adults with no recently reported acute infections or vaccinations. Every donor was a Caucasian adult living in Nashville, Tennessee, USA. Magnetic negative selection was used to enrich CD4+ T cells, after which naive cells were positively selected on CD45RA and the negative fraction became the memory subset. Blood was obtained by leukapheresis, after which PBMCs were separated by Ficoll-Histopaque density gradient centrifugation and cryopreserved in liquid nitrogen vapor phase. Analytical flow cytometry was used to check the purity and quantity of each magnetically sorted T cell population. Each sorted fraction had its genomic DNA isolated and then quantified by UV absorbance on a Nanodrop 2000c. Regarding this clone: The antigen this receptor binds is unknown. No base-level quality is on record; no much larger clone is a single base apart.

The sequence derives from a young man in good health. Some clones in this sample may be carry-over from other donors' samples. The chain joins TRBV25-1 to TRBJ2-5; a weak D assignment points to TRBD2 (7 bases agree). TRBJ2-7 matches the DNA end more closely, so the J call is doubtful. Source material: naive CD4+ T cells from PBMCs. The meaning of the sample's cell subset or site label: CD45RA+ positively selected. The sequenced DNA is TGTGCCAGCAGGGGGGGGCCCTACGAGCAGTACTTC. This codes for CASRGGPYEQYF.